Below, one T cell receptor beta chain is given with its context. Its antigen is undetermined. This entry belongs to a study of shared clonotypes between healthy human individuals. For the study at large: Donors were two women and a few men aged 18 to 49. Study-wide points: The four-donor shared clonotypes exceeded non-shared clonotypes in generation probability, with non-shared ones scoring lower. Represented genetic and exposure-history diversity was restricted by having few donors.

Only in-frame clones appear in the TCRdb table, and some are missing; sequencing was by immunoSEQ multiplex PCR. The sample yields about 980,000 clones, over 75% seen once. Germline V gene sequence: CDR1 SGHRS, CDR2 YFSETQ. CDR3 length equals 14 residues. The V gene lost 4 bases and the J gene lost 7 bases, with 15 bases spanning the gap. All donors were Caucasian adults living in Nashville, Tennessee. This receptor was taken from a man between 18 and 29 years old in good health. Sample: memory CD4+ T cells sorted from blood. Subset given: CD45RA-negative fraction. The J gene is TRBJ1-5, the V gene TRBV5-1; D perhaps matches TRBD1 (5 bases). The CDR3 DNA follows: TGCGCCAGCAGCCCGGGGCAGGCAGAACAGCCCCAGCATTTT. This translates into CASSPGQAEQPQHF.